This entry concerns a single TCR beta chain. What it recognizes is unknown. The CDR3 has 15 residues. The germline V gene encodes CDR1 LGHNA and CDR2 YSLEER. V dropped 2 bases and J dropped 5; count of bases not matched to a gene: 4. This entry is derived from a study of identical twins. Study-level findings and limits: The same donors were not followed; conclusions instead depended on cross-sectional statistical analysis. The study found excess low generation probability among twin-shared out-of-frame alpha sequences.

Template switching supplied a universal primer site; unique molecular identifiers were carried on the cDNA. In TCRdb, the 5' RACE reads were re-called with MiXCR into one record per CDR3 protein. This table holds hundreds of thousands of distinct CDR3 sequences, roughly an eighth found once. This receptor was identified in a woman between 18 and 30 years old in good health. V and J are TRBV4-3 and TRBJ2-1, with TRBD2 identical over 9 bases. Sequencing input: memory (CD45RO+) T cells sorted from blood. The CDR3 nucleotides are TGCGCCAGCAGCCAACTAGCGGGACCTAACAATGAGCAGTTCTTC. Protein product: CASSQLAGPNNEQFF.